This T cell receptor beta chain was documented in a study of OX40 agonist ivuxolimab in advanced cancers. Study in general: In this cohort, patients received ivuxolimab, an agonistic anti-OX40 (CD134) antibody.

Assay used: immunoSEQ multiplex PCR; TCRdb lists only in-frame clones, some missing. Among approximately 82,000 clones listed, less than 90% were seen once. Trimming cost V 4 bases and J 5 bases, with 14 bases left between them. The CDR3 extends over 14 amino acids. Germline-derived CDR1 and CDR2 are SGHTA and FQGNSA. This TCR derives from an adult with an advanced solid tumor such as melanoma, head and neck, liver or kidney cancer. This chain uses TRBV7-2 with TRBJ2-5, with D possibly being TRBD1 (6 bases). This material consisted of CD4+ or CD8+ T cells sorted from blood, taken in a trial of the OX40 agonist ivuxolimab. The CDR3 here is CASSSQGSRETQYF. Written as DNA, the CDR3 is TGTGCCAGCAGCTCCCAGGGGAGCCGGGAGACCCAGTACTTC.